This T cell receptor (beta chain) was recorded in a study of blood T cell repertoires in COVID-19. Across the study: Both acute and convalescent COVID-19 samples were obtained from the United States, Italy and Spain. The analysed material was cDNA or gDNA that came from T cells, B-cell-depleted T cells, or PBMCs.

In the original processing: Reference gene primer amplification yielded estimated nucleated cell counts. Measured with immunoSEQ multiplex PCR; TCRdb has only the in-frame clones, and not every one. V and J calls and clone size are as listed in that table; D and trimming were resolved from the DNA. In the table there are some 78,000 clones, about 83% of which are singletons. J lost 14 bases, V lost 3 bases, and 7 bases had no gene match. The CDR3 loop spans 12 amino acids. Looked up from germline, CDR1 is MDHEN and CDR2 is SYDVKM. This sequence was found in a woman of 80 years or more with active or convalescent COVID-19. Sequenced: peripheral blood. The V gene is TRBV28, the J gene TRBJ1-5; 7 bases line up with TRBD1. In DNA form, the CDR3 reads TGTGCCAGCAGTTTGGAACAGGGGTGGAAGCATTTT. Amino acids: CASSLEQGWKHF.